A selection of T cell receptor beta chains follows, all from one sample in a study of shared clonotypes between healthy human individuals. Generated by immunoSEQ multiplex PCR, the TCRdb table keeps only in-frame clones and is missing some. The sample shows 2 million to 3 million clones, 93% of them seen only once. The sample consisted of naive CD4+ T cells from PBMCs. The receptors were gathered from a young man in good health. Some clones in this sample may be carry-over from other donors' samples. Both conserved end residues are part of each CDR3. The D gene is left open where the match is weak. Clone sizes are given selectively: once, few, many, or a class where the clone is expanded.

j_gene	d_gene	v_gene	abundance	CDR3nt	CDR3aa
TRBJ2-2	TRBD1	TRBV2	NA	TGTGCCAGCAGCCTGGACAGGGGCACAACCGGGGAGCTGTTTTTT	CASSLDRGTTGELFF
TRBJ2-3	TRBD2	TRBV7-2	NA	TGTGCCAGCAGGGAGACTAGCGGTAGGCCCACAGATACGCAGTATTTT	CASRETSGRPTDTQYF
TRBJ1-4	NA	TRBV5-1	few	TGCGCCAGCAGCTTCTCGGGGGTCTCGGAAAAACTGTTTTTT	CASSFSGVSEKLFF
TRBJ2-1	TRBD2	TRBV19	NA	TGTGCCAGTAGTCCGATAGCGGGAGGGTCCAATGAGCAGTTCTTC	CASSPIAGGSNEQFF
TRBJ2-5	NA	TRBV5-1	NA	TGCGCCAGCAGCGACGGGGTGGGGCAGGGAAGGGAGACCCAGTACTTC	CASSDGVGQGRETQYF
TRBJ1-1	TRBD1	TRBV18	NA	TGTGCCAGCTCCTTGACAGGGGACACTGAAGCTTTCTTT	CASSLTGDTEAFF
TRBJ1-1	NA	TRBV30	NA	TGTGCCTGGATGGGGAGCACTGAAGCTTTCTTT	CAWMGSTEAFF
TRBJ2-1	NA	TRBV7-9	NA	TGTGCCAGCGGGCCCTCCGGGGATGAGCAGTTCTTC	CASGPSGDEQFF
TRBJ2-7	NA	TRBV14	NA	TGTGCCAGCAGCCGCGGACAGCCCTCCTACGAGCAGTACTTC	CASSRGQPSYEQYF
TRBJ1-1	NA	TRBV28	NA	TGTGCCAGCAGTTCCTACGGGGAAGCCACTGAAGCTTTCTTT	CASSSYGEATEAFF
TRBJ2-2	NA	TRBV30	NA	TGTGCCTGGAGTGCCAACTGGAATACGAACACCGGGGAGCTGTTTTTT	CAWSANWNTNTGELFF
TRBJ2-7	TRBD1	TRBV5-5	NA	TGTGCCAGCAGCCGGACAGGGCCCTCTACCTACGAGCAGTACTTC	CASSRTGPSTYEQYF
TRBJ2-7	NA	TRBV5-4	NA	TGTGCCAGCAGCCCCCTAGAGGGCGAGCAGTACTTC	CASSPLEGEQYF
TRBJ2-7	NA	TRBV27	NA	TGTGCCAGCAGCACCGGGACACCGCTTTCCTACGAGCAGTACTTC	CASSTGTPLSYEQYF
TRBJ1-1	NA	TRBV6-1	NA	TGTGCCAGCAGCTCGTGGACAGTCGTTTTCTTT	CASSSWTVVFF
TRBJ2-3	NA	TRBV28	NA	TGTGCCAGCACGGGGGCGTTGTTAATTAGGGCAGATACGCAGTATTTT	CASTGALLIRADTQYF
TRBJ1-2	TRBD1	TRBV6-5	NA	TGTGCCAGCAGACTTAGGACAGGGAACGGCTACACCTTC	CASRLRTGNGYTF
TRBJ1-4	NA	TRBV6-6	NA	TGTGCCAGCATCAACCAGGGCAGGGTTGGCGAAAAACTGTTTTTT	CASINQGRVGEKLFF
TRBJ2-7	NA	TRBV5-1	NA	TGCGCCAGCAGCTTGGAGGGCGGGGCCTACTACGAGCAGTACTTC	CASSLEGGAYYEQYF
TRBJ1-2	NA	TRBV2	few	TGTGCCAGCAGTCCAGAAGACTATGGCTACACCTTC	CASSPEDYGYTF
TRBJ1-6	NA	TRBV30	NA	TGTGCCTGGAGTGTACTAGCACACTTCGGGGATTCACCCCTCCACTTT	CAWSVLAHFGDSPLHF
TRBJ1-1	NA	TRBV11-3	few	TGTGCCAGCAGCGCAAACAGGGCGAACACTGAAGCTTTCTTT	CASSANRANTEAFF
TRBJ2-1	TRBD2	TRBV7-2	NA	TGTGCCAGCAGCTTAGAAGGTAGCGGGATACGTGAGCAGTTCTTC	CASSLEGSGIREQFF
TRBJ1-1	NA	TRBV5-1	NA	TGCGCCAGCAGCCAACAGGGAACCAACACTGAAGCTTTCTTT	CASSQQGTNTEAFF
TRBJ1-5	NA	TRBV19	NA	TGTGCCAGTAGTATAAGTCTCGGACAGACCAGCAATCAGCCCCAGCATTTT	CASSISLGQTSNQPQHF
TRBJ2-3	TRBD2	TRBV5-1	NA	TGCGCCAGCAGCACGGGACTAGCGGGAGGGAACCGGGATACGCAGTATTTT	CASSTGLAGGNRDTQYF
TRBJ2-7	TRBD1	TRBV18	NA	TGTGCCAGCTCACCACCAAGGACAGGAGTGGGTTACGAGCAGTACTTC	CASSPPRTGVGYEQYF
TRBJ2-7	NA	TRBV2	few	TGTGCCAGCAGTGAGGGGGACAACCAGAGATTC	CASSEGDNQRF
TRBJ2-7	TRBD1	TRBV6-5	NA	TGTGCCAGCATTCCGCCGGGACAGCCCTACGAGCAGTACTTC	CASIPPGQPYEQYF
TRBJ2-1	NA	TRBV28	NA	TGTGCCAGCAGTTTCCGTCTTCCGGGGGCCCGTGGCGATGAGCAGTTCTTC	CASSFRLPGARGDEQFF
TRBJ1-3	TRBD1	TRBV19	once	TGTGCCAGTAGTGGGACAGCTGGAAACACCATATATTTT	CASSGTAGNTIYF
TRBJ1-1	NA	TRBV5-5	NA	TGTGCCAGCAGCTTCTATCCGAACACTGAAGCTTTCTTT	CASSFYPNTEAFF
TRBJ1-2	TRBD1	TRBV2	NA	TGTGCCAGCACCTGGGACAGATCTGATGGCTACACCTTC	CASTWDRSDGYTF